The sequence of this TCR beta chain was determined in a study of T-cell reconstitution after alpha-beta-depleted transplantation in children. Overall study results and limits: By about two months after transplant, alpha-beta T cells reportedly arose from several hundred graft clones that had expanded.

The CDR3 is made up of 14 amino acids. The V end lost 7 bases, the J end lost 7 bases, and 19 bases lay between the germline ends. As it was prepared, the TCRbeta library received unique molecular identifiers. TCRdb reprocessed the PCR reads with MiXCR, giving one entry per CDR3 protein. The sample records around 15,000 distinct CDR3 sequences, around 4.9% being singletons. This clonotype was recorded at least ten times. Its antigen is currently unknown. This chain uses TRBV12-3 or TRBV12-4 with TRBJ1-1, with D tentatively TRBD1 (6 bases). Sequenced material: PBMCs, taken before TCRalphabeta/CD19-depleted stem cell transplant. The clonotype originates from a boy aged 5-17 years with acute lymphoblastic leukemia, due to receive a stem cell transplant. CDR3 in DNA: TGTGCCAGCACCTCCGGGGGAGTAGGGGGTGAAGCTTTCTTT. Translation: CASTSGGVGGEAFF.